This entry features one TCR beta chain sequence. The antigen it recognizes is unknown. Per-base quality was not reported, and no clone a single base away is much larger than it. The V end loses 4 bases and the J end loses 1 base, and a stretch of 4 bases separates them. Including cysteine and phenylalanine, the CDR3 has 12 amino acids. Only the CDR3 DNA is retained, 36 bases long and in frame from the first base. CDR1 is given as SGHDN and CDR2 as FVKESK, both from the germline V gene. This entry is derived from a study of PD-L1 blockade in urothelial cancer (dated by TCRdb to 2015 to 2018). Study-wide context: Therapy was started at some point between 2014 and 2016 for all patients, and atezolizumab 1,200 mg was administered intravenously every 3 weeks. Twenty-five of 29 patients were identified as males with urothelial cancer of bladder origin, and a prior smoking history was reported by 18 of 29 patients. Patients had an ECOG performance status of 0 or 1 and had received between 0 and 3 prior chemotherapy regimens. Blood samples were analyzed at 3 weeks after treatment start (second dose) and at 6 weeks after treatment start. A median of about 150,000 T cells and some 82,000 unique TCRs was obtained from blood samples, and a median clonality of about 0.08 was observed. The study, an exploratory multi-omic analysis, examined somatic, immune and clinical correlates of response to PD-L1 blockade with atezolizumab in urothelial cancer. Pretreatment tumor samples, along with matched peripheral blood collected serially before and after atezolizumab treatment, underwent TCR sequencing. Durable clinical benefit was defined as a progression-free survival longer than 6 months, and TCR features were additionally tested against progression-free survival and overall survival. In the same patients who had TCR sequencing, pretreatment tumors also underwent whole exome sequencing and RNA sequencing. Roughly ten patients achieved durable clinical benefit and approximately 20 did not. Just over 28 patients had pretreatment blood TCR-seq, some 24 had at least one posttreatment blood collection, and some 24 had tumor TCR-seq. Here is what the overall study found, with its caveats: A pretreatment peripheral blood TCR clonality below the median was linked to improved progression-free and overall survival. Patients with durable benefit showed greater expansion of tumor-associated TCR clones in peripheral blood 3 weeks after starting treatment (n of about 20, p = 0.022). Because of the small sample size (n ≈ 27) and the many exploratory analyses performed, the results are intended to be regarded as hypothesis-generating.

The intended sense of this specimen's time point label: pretreatment peripheral blood. A cohort of about 30 patients with locally advanced or metastatic urothelial carcinoma, treated at Memorial Sloan Kettering on a trial protocol, was included. Peripheral blood mononuclear cells were collected from each patient pretreatment and during treatment, giving between 1 and 8 total time points per patient. The Qiagen DNeasy Blood extraction kit was used to purify genomic DNA from total PBMCs and tumor samples. PBMCs were collected pretreatment and during treatment and were isolated and stored as previously described. To estimate absolute template abundance from read counts, synthetic TCR analog templates were spiked into each PCR. The immunoSEQ assay was used to amplify TCRbeta CDR3 regions from genomic DNA with bias-controlled V and J gene primers. Rearranged TCRbeta segments were sequenced at approximately 20X coverage. The paper's processing steps were these. Sequencing errors were corrected by clustering, and CDR3s were annotated against IMGT so that V, D and J genes could be assigned. Downstream analyses used only productive TCRbeta rearrangements and left out out-of-frame or stop-codon sequences. Clonality was calculated as one minus the Shannon entropy normalized by the log of the number of unique productive sequences. Clones differing between time points or between blood and tumor were identified using Fisher's exact test with Benjamini-Hochberg correction, with an adjusted p below 0.01 applied as the threshold. This is the immuneACCESS table as TCRdb keeps it, with only in-frame sequences that have V and J called. A part of the clones is gone; compared with another copy, unresolved V genes explain less than half, and the rest is unexplained. V and J calls and clone size are copied from that table; D and trimming were computed from the DNA. Across this sample there are some 57,000 clones, with roughly 80% seen only once. The ten biggest clones cover 1% to 1.5% of the sample.

This sample comprised PBMCs, obtained around atezolizumab (anti-PD-L1) treatment. This receptor was taken from a man between 45 and 60 years old with urothelial cancer. This chain is built from TRBV14 and TRBJ2-5; the D gene cannot be resolved reliably. The DNA sequence reads TGTGCCAGCAGCCCCCTCCAAGAGACCCAGTACTTC. This sequence encodes CASSPLQETQYF.